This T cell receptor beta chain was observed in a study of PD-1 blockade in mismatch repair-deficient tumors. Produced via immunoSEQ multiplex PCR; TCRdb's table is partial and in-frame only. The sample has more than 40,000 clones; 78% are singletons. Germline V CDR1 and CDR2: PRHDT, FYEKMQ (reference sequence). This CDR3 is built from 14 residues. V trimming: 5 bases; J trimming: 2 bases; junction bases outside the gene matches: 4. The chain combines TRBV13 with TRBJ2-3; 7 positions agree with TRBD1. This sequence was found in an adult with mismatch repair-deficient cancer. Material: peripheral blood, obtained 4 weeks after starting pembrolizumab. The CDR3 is CASSKDRVTDTQYF. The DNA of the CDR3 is TGTGCCAGCAGCAAAGACAGGGTCACAGATACGCAGTATTTT.